This record covers a single TCR beta chain. Its specificity is unknown. This specimen belongs to a study of cytomegalovirus exposure and HLA in healthy donors. Looking at the study overall: For the approximately 360 genotyped donors, approximately 82% fell within the Caucasian-associated ancestry cluster. Study-level findings and limits: Exclusion applied to some V segments, including TRBV6-2 and TRBV6-3, as they were indistinguishable. Earlier results showed most TCR beta V segments being productive about 87% or about 30% of the time.

The CDR3 totals 17 residues. PCR involved 60 Vbeta and 13 Jbeta primers. The assay was immunoSEQ multiplex PCR, and TCRdb's table has in-frame clones only and misses some. The sample has about 160,000 clones, 70% to 90% seen once. The clonotype was recovered from a woman in her thirties in good health and CMV-seropositive. The V and J genes are TRBV5-3 and TRBJ2-5; perhaps TRBD1 as D (9 bases). The J call may be mistaken, given a closer DNA end match to TRBJ2-7. TRBV5-3 is an ORF; its function is uncertain. Specimen: PBMCs. The CDR3 nucleotides read TGTGCCAGAAGCTTGACAGTAGCGGGACAGGGTTTGGGCGAGCAGTACTTC. Translation gives CARSLTVAGQGLGEQYF.